This paragraph covers one TCR beta chain sequence. Its antigen remains unidentified. This specimen comes from a study of post-analysis software for immune sequencing data. General study findings and limits: Controls showed lower frequencies than patients for roughly five TRBV segments, and TRBV5-6, TRBV5-1 and TRBV20-1 were among these.

The TCR beta cDNA libraries contained unique molecular identifiers. TCRdb analysed the PCR reads with MiXCR anew, one entry per CDR3 protein. The sample holds about 820,000 distinct CDR3 sequences, approximately 50% seen once. CDR1 and CDR2 (germline): SGDLS, YYNGEE. Deletions cut 4 bases from V and 2 bases from J, with 13 bases between. This CDR3 contains 14 residues. The TCR sequence derives from a girl aged 5-17 years with multiple sclerosis. The chain combines TRBV9 with TRBJ2-7, with a weak D call TRBD2 (6 bases). The sample was blood. The CDR3 nucleotides are TGTGCCAGCAGCCCGGGGGACGGTGCCTACGAGCAGTACTTC. It specifies CASSPGDGAYEQYF.